Listed below are T cell receptor beta chains from one sample, sequenced in a study of blood T cell repertoires in COVID-19. Libraries were prepared by immunoSEQ multiplex PCR; TCRdb keeps only in-frame clonotypes and omits some of them. The data show over 150,000 clones, about 85% seen once. The sequenced material came from peripheral blood. These receptors came from a man aged 25 to 45 with acute or convalescent COVID-19. CDR3s include the opening cysteine and the closing phenylalanine or tryptophan. D genes are given only for firm matches. Size is omitted from some rows. Given values are once, few, many or a class for expanded clones.

j_gene: TRBJ2-7; d_gene: .; abundance: few; v_gene: TRBV2; CDR3aa: CASTPGVGQYF; CDR3nt: TGTGCCAGCACTCCCGGGGTCGGGCAGTACTTC
j_gene: TRBJ2-2; d_gene: TRBD1; abundance: .; v_gene: TRBV27; CDR3aa: CASSLERDSQGTGELFF; CDR3nt: TGTGCCAGCAGTTTAGAAAGGGACAGCCAGGGCACCGGGGAGCTGTTTTTT
j_gene: TRBJ2-1; d_gene: .; abundance: .; v_gene: TRBV27; CDR3aa: CASSLSGTSSYNEQFF; CDR3nt: TGTGCCAGCAGTTTATCCGGGACAAGCTCCTACAATGAGCAGTTCTTC
j_gene: TRBJ2-1; d_gene: .; abundance: .; v_gene: TRBV6-6; CDR3aa: CASTPRAGARSEQFF; CDR3nt: TGTGCCAGCACCCCCCGTGCGGGGGCGCGGAGTGAGCAGTTCTTC
j_gene: TRBJ2-2; d_gene: .; abundance: .; v_gene: TRBV6-5; CDR3aa: CATYPTGELFF; CDR3nt: TGTGCCACTTATCCCACCGGGGAGCTGTTTTTT
j_gene: TRBJ2-2; d_gene: .; abundance: .; v_gene: TRBV11-3; CDR3aa: CASSRSGTSRPGELFF; CDR3nt: TGTGCCAGCAGCCGATCCGGGACTTCAAGGCCCGGGGAGCTGTTTTTT
j_gene: TRBJ1-1; d_gene: .; abundance: once; v_gene: TRBV11-2; CDR3aa: CASSPPRVGAAFF; CDR3nt: TGTGCCAGCAGCCCCCCCAGGGTGGGGGCAGCTTTCTTT
j_gene: TRBJ2-1; d_gene: .; abundance: .; v_gene: TRBV9; CDR3aa: CASSVVGGRQFF; CDR3nt: TGTGCCAGCAGCGTAGTGGGGGGAAGGCAGTTCTTC
j_gene: TRBJ2-7; d_gene: .; abundance: .; v_gene: TRBV6-2/TRBV6-3; CDR3aa: CASSYSSVGTQVPSSYEQYF; CDR3nt: TGTGCCAGCAGTTACTCGAGTGTAGGAACTCAGGTCCCGAGCTCCTACGAGCAGTACTTC
j_gene: TRBJ1-6; d_gene: TRBD1; abundance: .; v_gene: TRBV11-2; CDR3aa: CASSLPGQGNSPLHF; CDR3nt: TGTGCCAGCAGCCTACCGGGACAGGGAAATTCACCCCTCCACTTT
j_gene: TRBJ2-7; d_gene: TRBD2; abundance: once; v_gene: TRBV7-9; CDR3aa: CASSAQRGPTYEQYF; CDR3nt: TGTGCCAGCAGCGCCCAGCGGGGGCCAACCTACGAGCAGTACTTC
j_gene: TRBJ2-2; d_gene: .; abundance: .; v_gene: TRBV7-9; CDR3aa: CASSPKRADTGELFF; CDR3nt: TGTGCCAGCAGTCCTAAGCGGGCGGACACCGGGGAGCTGTTTTTT
j_gene: TRBJ2-7; d_gene: .; abundance: once; v_gene: TRBV19; CDR3aa: CASSTTGPYEQYF; CDR3nt: TGTGCCAGTAGTACTACAGGGCCCTACGAGCAGTACTTC